Shown below are 26 T cell receptor beta chains from a single sample sequenced in a study of cytomegalovirus exposure and HLA in healthy donors. Sequencing used immunoSEQ multiplex PCR; TCRdb keeps in-frame clones, though not all of them. The sample records 150,000 to 200,000 clones, about 90% being singletons. The sample was PBMCs. The receptor source for this set is a woman between 25 and 40 years old in good health and CMV-seronegative.

The chain carries TRBV6-4 and TRBJ2-4, with 8 bases fitting TRBD1. After removal of 3 bases from V and 11 bases from J, the junction contained 12 bases not matched to a gene. CDR1 and CDR2 from the germline V gene are MRHNA and SNTAGT. This CDR3 comprises 15 residues. This CDR3 reads CASSDSRGPAGVQYF. The DNA of the CDR3 is TGTGCCAGCAGTGATAGCAGGGGGCCAGCCGGGGTTCAGTACTTC.

The chain is built from TRBV5-4 and TRBJ2-2; D gene unclear. Trimming removed 4 bases at V and 7 bases at J, with 23 bases between. Germline V gene data show CDR1 as SGHNT and CDR2 as YYREEE (reference sequence). CDR3 length: 17 amino acids. CDR3 region: CASSPLPGQMASGELFF. CDR3 sequence (DNA): TGTGCCAGCAGCCCGTTGCCGGGCCAAATGGCCAGCGGGGAGCTGTTTTTT.

This clone has just one count. The V call is TRBV13, the J call TRBJ2-3; 8 bases agree with TRBD2. The trim removed 5 bases at V and 2 bases at J, leaving 9 bases unmatched. The CDR3 has 16 residues. Germline loops: CDR1 PRHDT, CDR2 FYEKMQ (reference sequence). CDR3 coding DNA: TGTGCCAGCAGCGGACCCCGGGGGGGGAACACAGATACGCAGTATTTT. The encoded protein is CASSGPRGGNTDTQYF.

The genes are TRBV7-9 and TRBJ2-7, with no clear D. Between the trimmed V and J ends, which lost 1 base and 6 bases, there was a span of 10 bases. The germline V gene encodes CDR1 SEHNR and CDR2 FQNEAQ (reference sequence). CDR3 length: 13 residues. The CDR3 region is CASSLDMGLEQYF. As DNA, the CDR3 is TGTGCCAGCAGCTTAGATATGGGCCTCGAGCAGTACTTC.

This clone was found many times. The gene calls are TRBV6-5 and TRBJ1-2; D might be TRBD1 (5 bases). Trimming removed 6 bases at V and 3 bases at J, with 11 bases between. The length of the CDR3 is 13 residues. The germline V gene has CDR1 MNHEY and CDR2 SVGAGI. This CDR3 is CASSKRGDYGYTF. The CDR3 region has the DNA TGTGCCAGCAGCAAACGGGGGGACTATGGCTACACCTTC.

In DNA, the CDR3 is TGTGCCAGCAGCGTAGGCGGGGAAATTAGCAATCAGCCCCAGCATTTT. It specifies CASSVGGEISNQPQHF. The chain couples TRBV9 to TRBJ1-5; no reliable D call. Germline CDR1 and CDR2: SGDLS and YYNGEE. CDR3 size: 16 residues. Trimming removed 0 bases at V and 0 bases at J, with 10 bases between. Full variable domain (missing parts from reference TRBV9 and TRBJ1-5): DSGVTQTPKHLITATGQRVTLRCSPRSGDLSVYWYQQSLDQGLQFLIQYYNGEERAKGNILERFSAQQFPDLHSELNLSSLELGDSALYFCASSVGGEISNQPQHFGDGTRLSIL.

V usage is TRBV4-2 and J usage is TRBJ2-3; D may correspond to TRBD1 or TRBD2 (5 bases each). The CDR3 is 14 amino acids. Germline V CDR1 and CDR2: LGHNA, YNFKEQ. V was clipped by 1 base and J by 1 base, with 6 bases between them. The CDR3 reads CASSQAGRTDTQYF. The CDR3 nucleotides read TGTGCCAGCAGCCAAGCGGGGCGCACAGATACGCAGTATTTT.

About this clone: Other DNA sequences of this sample code for an identical CDR3. V and J are TRBV4-2 and TRBJ2-5; the D is unclear. The germline CDR1 and CDR2 sequences are LGHNA and YNFKEQ. The V end lost 0 bases, the J end lost 3 bases, and 5 bases lay between the germline ends. The CDR3 is 13 amino acids. This CDR3 is CASSQDREETQYF. The CDR3 region has the DNA TGTGCCAGCAGCCAAGATAGAGAAGAGACCCAGTACTTC.

This CDR3 is CAWSGPGDEQYF. CDR3 bases: TGTGCCTGGAGTGGGCCGGGGGACGAGCAGTACTTC. The chain carries TRBV30 and TRBJ2-7, with D perhaps TRBD2 (6 bases). The CDR3 has 12 residues. Trimming shortened V by 1 base and J by 5 bases, and 9 bases separated the two germline ends. Germline V lookup: CDR1 GTSNPN, CDR2 SVGIG (reference sequence).

The chain has TRBV5-1 and TRBJ2-7; D not certain. Trimming removed 2 bases at V and 2 bases at J, with 11 bases between. CDR1 and CDR2 from the germline V gene are SGHRS and YFSETQ. The CDR3 runs 14 residues. The CDR3 reads CASSLNRAPYEQYF. The CDR3 DNA sequence: TGCGCCAGCAGCTTAAACCGGGCCCCCTACGAGCAGTACTTC. The entire variable domain, with the rest obtained from reference TRBV5-1 and TRBJ2-7, is as follows: KAGVTQTPRYLIKTRGQQVTLSCSPISGHRSVSWYQQTPGQGLQFLFEYFSETQRNKGNFPGRFSGRQFSNSRSEMNVSTLELGDSALYLCASSLNRAPYEQYFGPGTRLTVT.

J is TRBJ1-5 and V is TRBV2; D call uncertain. The CDR3 is 15 amino acids. V was pared by 4 bases and J by 3 bases, with 13 bases between. The germline gives CDR1 SNHLY, CDR2 FYNNEI. The CDR3 loop reads CASSVRMDSNQPQHF. CDR3 in DNA: TGTGCCAGCAGTGTCCGCATGGACTCCAATCAGCCCCAGCATTTT.

J is TRBJ2-1 and V is TRBV5-1, with D possibly TRBD2 on 5 matching bases. The CDR3 runs 15 residues. The germline V and J ends were trimmed by 0 bases and 7 bases, with 14 bases remaining between them. Germline loops: CDR1 SGHRS, CDR2 YFSETQ. Written as DNA, the CDR3 is TGCGCCAGCAGCTTGGGAGGGAGCCGTTTAAATGAGCAGTTCTTC. Translating it yields CASSLGGSRLNEQFF.

The rearrangement joins TRBV30 to TRBJ2-5; no firm D call. CDR1 and CDR2 from the germline V gene are GTSNPN and SVGIG (reference sequence). This CDR3 is 10 amino acids long. With 5 bases removed from V and 5 bases from J, the gap between germline ends came to 6 bases. The CDR3 nucleotides are TGTGCCTGGGGATGGGAGACCCAGTACTTC. Protein: CAWGWETQYF.

The rearrangement links TRBV13 to TRBJ2-2; D is ambiguous. This CDR3 has 13 residues. Trimming removed 4 bases from V and 4 bases from J, with 7 bases in between. Germline V gives CDR1 PRHDT, CDR2 FYEKMQ (reference sequence). For the CDR3, the DNA is TGTGCCAGCAGCTATCGCGTCACCGGGGAGCTGTTTTTT. This encodes CASSYRVTGELFF.

The chain has TRBV6-5 and TRBJ2-1; D ambiguous. There are 11 residues in the CDR3. Germline values: CDR1 MNHEY, CDR2 SVGAGI. The V end was cut by 11 bases, the J end by 9 bases, with 14 bases between. CDR3: CASNLVGEQFF. The CDR3 DNA follows: TGTGCCTCAAACTTGGTTGGTGAGCAGTTCTTC.

The chain combines TRBV5-6 with TRBJ2-7, with D unresolved. V was pared by 7 bases and J by 1 base, with 12 bases between. From germline, CDR1 is SGHDT and CDR2 YYEEEE. This CDR3 comprises 13 residues. The CDR3 region is CASRLDRSYEQYF. CDR3 in DNA: TGTGCCAGCCGACTGGATAGATCCTACGAGCAGTACTTC.

The V call is TRBV2, the J call TRBJ2-1, with D unresolved. Trimming removed 2 bases at V and 4 bases at J, with 3 bases between. There are 12 residues in the CDR3. Germline assignment: CDR1 SNHLY and CDR2 FYNNEI. Written as DNA, the CDR3 is TGTGCCAGCAGTGAACAGTACAATGAGCAGTTCTTC. Protein: CASSEQYNEQFF. The full variable domain, completed using reference TRBV2 and TRBJ2-1, is EPEVTQTPSHQVTQMGQEVILRCVPISNHLYFYWYRQILGQKVEFLVSFYNNEISEKSEIFDDQFSVERPDGSNFTLKIRSTKLEDSAMYFCASSEQYNEQFFGPGTRLTVL.

This clone appeared once. The chain links TRBV29-1 to TRBJ1-1, with D tentatively TRBD1 (6 bases). The germline V and J ends were trimmed by 6 bases and 1 base, with 12 bases remaining between them. Looked up from germline, CDR1 is SQVTM and CDR2 is ANQGSEA. This CDR3 region has 13 residues. CDR3 loop: CSVPGQPNTEAFF. The CDR3 region has the DNA TGCAGCGTCCCCGGACAGCCGAACACTGAAGCTTTCTTT.

The chain is built from TRBV7-6 and TRBJ2-7, with 9 positions matching TRBD1. CDR1 and CDR2 from the germline V gene are SGHVS and FNYEAQ. Losses at the gene ends were 1 base for V and 1 base for J; bases not matched to a gene: 2. The CDR3 loop spans 15 amino acids. This chain's CDR3 is CASSLGTGVSYEQYF. CDR3 nucleotide sequence: TGTGCCAGCAGCTTAGGGACAGGGGTGTCCTACGAGCAGTACTTC.

The chain is built from TRBV2 and TRBJ2-4; a weak D match, TRBD1 (6 bases). The CDR3 length is 14 residues. The V end lost 6 bases, the J end lost 1 base, and 10 bases lay between the germline ends. Germline-derived CDR1 and CDR2 are SNHLY and FYNNEI. CDR3 protein: CASSATGAKNIQYF. CDR3 in DNA: TGTGCCAGCAGCGCTACAGGGGCCAAAAACATTCAGTACTTC.

The chain combines TRBV19 with TRBJ1-5; 9 nucleotides agree with TRBD1. The junction had 10 bases not matched to a gene; V was cut back by 3 bases and J by 7 bases. Germline CDR1 LNHDA, CDR2 SQIVND (reference sequence). There are 16 residues in the CDR3. The CDR3 sequence is CASSIWQGQGNQPQHF. For the CDR3, the DNA is TGTGCCAGTAGTATCTGGCAGGGACAGGGTAACCAGCCCCAGCATTTT.

J is TRBJ2-2 and V is TRBV25-1; D is unclear. Germline lookup yields CDR1 MGHDK and CDR2 SYGVNS. CDR3 length: 15 residues. V was pared by 2 bases and J by 0 bases, with 7 bases between. CDR3 sequence: CASSEHTANTGELFF. In nucleotides, the CDR3 is TGTGCCAGCAGTGAACACACTGCGAACACCGGGGAGCTGTTTTTT.

The chain employs TRBV2 and TRBJ2-7; D is possibly TRBD1 (6 bases). Trimming took off 5 bases at V and 1 base at J, with 15 bases between the two ends. Germline V CDR1 and CDR2: SNHLY, FYNNEI. The CDR3 has 15 amino acids. The CDR3 sequence: CASSRDRRSSYEQYF. CDR3 DNA sequence: TGTGCCAGCAGTCGAGACAGGAGGTCATCCTACGAGCAGTACTTC.

On this clone itself: Additional DNA sequences in this sample encode the identical CDR3. The J gene is TRBJ1-3, the V gene TRBV19, with D tentatively TRBD1 (5 bases). The CDR3 runs 14 residues. The germline gives CDR1 LNHDA, CDR2 SQIVND (reference sequence). With 7 bases removed from V and 0 bases from J, the gap between germline ends came to 10 bases. CDR3 DNA: TGTGCCAGTACCACAGGATCCTCTGGAAACACCATATATTTT. Residues: CASTTGSSGNTIYF.

The J gene is TRBJ1-1, the V gene TRBV18, with 7 positions matching TRBD1. Germline V gene sequence: CDR1 KGHSH, CDR2 LQKENI. V dropped 5 bases and J dropped 1; count of bases not matched to a gene: 7. The CDR3 consists of 15 residues. The DNA for the CDR3 is TGTGCCAGCTCAGGCCTGGGGACAGCGAACACTGAAGCTTTCTTT. Its translation: CASSGLGTANTEAFF.

V gene TRBV19 combines with J gene TRBJ2-7, with TRBD1 identical over 11 bases. The CDR3 is 17 residues long. Germline V gene lookup returns CDR1 LNHDA and CDR2 SQIVND (reference sequence). V was pared by 3 bases and J by 3 bases, with 10 bases of the junction left unmatched. CDR3 loop: CASSISPADRGLYEQYF. The CDR3, as DNA: TGTGCCAGTAGTATCTCCCCCGCGGACAGGGGGCTCTACGAGCAGTACTTC.